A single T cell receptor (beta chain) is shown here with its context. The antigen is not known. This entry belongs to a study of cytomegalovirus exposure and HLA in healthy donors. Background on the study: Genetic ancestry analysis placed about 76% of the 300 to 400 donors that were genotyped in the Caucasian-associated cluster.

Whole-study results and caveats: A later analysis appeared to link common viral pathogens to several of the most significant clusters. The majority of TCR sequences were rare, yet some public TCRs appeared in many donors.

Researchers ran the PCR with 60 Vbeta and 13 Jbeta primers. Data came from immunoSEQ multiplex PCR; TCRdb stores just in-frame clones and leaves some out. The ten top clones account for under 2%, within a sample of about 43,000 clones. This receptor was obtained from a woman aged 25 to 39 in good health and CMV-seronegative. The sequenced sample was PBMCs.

CDR3 amino acids: CATSPVTGNHHEQYF. The CDR3 region has the DNA TGTGCCACCAGCCCCGTGACAGGGAATCATCACGAGCAGTACTTC. The rearrangement joins TRBV15 to TRBJ2-7, with 7 bases identical to TRBD1. The CDR3 runs 15 residues. J was trimmed by 5 bases and V by 5 bases; bases with no gene match: 12. The germline CDR1 and CDR2 sequences are LNHNV and YYDKDF (reference sequence). Combining the CDR3 with reference TRBV15 and TRBJ2-7 gives the whole variable domain DAMVIQNPRYQVTQFGKPVTLSCSQTLNHNVMYWYQQKSSQAPKLLFHYYDKDFNNEADTPDNFQSRRPNTSFCFLDIRSPGLGDTAMYLCATSPVTGNHHEQYFGPGTRLTVT.